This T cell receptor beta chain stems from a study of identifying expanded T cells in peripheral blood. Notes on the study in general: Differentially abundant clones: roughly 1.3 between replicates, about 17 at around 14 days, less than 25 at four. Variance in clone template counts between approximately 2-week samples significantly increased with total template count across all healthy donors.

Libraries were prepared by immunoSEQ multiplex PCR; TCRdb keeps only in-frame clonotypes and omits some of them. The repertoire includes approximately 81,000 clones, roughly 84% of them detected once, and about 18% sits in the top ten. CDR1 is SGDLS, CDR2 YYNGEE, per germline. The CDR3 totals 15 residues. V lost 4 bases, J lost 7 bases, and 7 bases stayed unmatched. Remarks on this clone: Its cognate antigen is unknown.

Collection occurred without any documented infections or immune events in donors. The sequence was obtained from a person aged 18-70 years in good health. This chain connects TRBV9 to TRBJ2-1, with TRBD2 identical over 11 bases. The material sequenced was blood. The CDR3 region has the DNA TGTGCCAGCAGCAAGACTAGCGGGGTTTCGAATGAGCAGTTCTTC. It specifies CASSKTSGVSNEQFF.